The next 19 T cell receptor beta chains were all read from a single sample in a study of blood T cell repertoires in COVID-19. Clones were read by immunoSEQ multiplex PCR, and TCRdb kept only the in-frame ones, dropping some. The sample holds roughly 70,000 clones, approximately 77% seen once. Material for sequencing was peripheral blood. These receptors were obtained from a man between 65 and 79 years old with COVID-19, enrolled during active disease.

The chain joins TRBV5-1 to TRBJ1-1; D gene unclear. Germline CDR1 reads SGHRS; CDR2 reads YFSETQ. The length of the CDR3 is 13 residues. The V end was cut by 6 bases, the J end by 0 bases, with 9 bases between. The CDR3 bases are TGCGCCAGCAAACCGAGCATGAACACTGAAGCTTTCTTT. This gives the protein CASKPSMNTEAFF.

This chain uses TRBV12-1 with TRBJ2-3; the table's D call TRBD2 went unverified against the DNA. TRBV12-1 is labeled a pseudogene. This CDR3 spans 17 amino acids. The CDR3 nucleotides read TGTGCCAGCAGCTTAGGTCTAGCGGGAGTGTTCGCAGATACGCAGTATTTT. Its protein is CASSLGLAGVFADTQYF.

This clone has only a few counts. The gene calls are TRBV5-4 and TRBJ1-1; D call uncertain. The CDR3 extends over 12 amino acids. V lost 3 bases and J 11 bases, leaving 14 bases between the germline ends. Per the germline V gene, CDR1 is SGHNT and CDR2 is YYREEE (reference sequence). The CDR3 here is CASSSRASGAFF. The DNA for the CDR3 is TGTGCCAGCAGCTCTAGGGCCAGCGGCGCTTTCTTT.

The rearrangement uses TRBV10-3 and TRBJ2-1; tentative D call: TRBD1 (6 bases). Deletions cut 6 bases from V and 2 bases from J, with 14 bases between. The CDR3 contains 15 residues. Germline assignment: CDR1 ENHRY and CDR2 SYGVKD. CDR3 loop: CAISMGAGTYNEQFF. The CDR3 bases are TGTGCCATCAGCATGGGGGCCGGAACCTACAATGAGCAGTTCTTC.

This clone was recorded only once. V gene TRBV5-4 combines with J gene TRBJ1-1, with 7 bases fitting TRBD1. Germline V lookup: CDR1 SGHNT, CDR2 YYREEE (reference sequence). This CDR3 region has 16 residues. Trimming at V came to 3 bases and at J to 3 bases, leaving 11 bases not matched to a gene. DNA for the CDR3: TGTGCCAGCAGCTCTGGTCACCAGGGGGTAGACACTGAAGCTTTCTTT. Encoded protein: CASSSGHQGVDTEAFF.

This chain uses TRBV10-3 with TRBJ1-5, with 7 nucleotides matching TRBD1. After removal of 3 bases from V and 4 bases from J, the junction contained 3 bases not matched to a gene. Germline CDR1 ENHRY, CDR2 SYGVKD. This CDR3 has 14 residues. CDR3 sequence: CAISEQGRNQPQHF. The CDR3 coding sequence is TGTGCCATCAGTGAACAGGGGAGGAATCAGCCCCAGCATTTT.

This clone turned up a few times. The V gene is TRBV21-1, the J gene TRBJ1-1; the DNA was not compared with TRBD1, the D call given in the table. TRBV21-1 is a pseudogene segment. The CDR3 loop spans 15 amino acids. CDR3 nucleotide sequence: TGTGCCAGCACCCCTGACAGGGGGCTTTTCGCTGAAGCTTTCTTT. This translates into CASTPDRGLFAEAFF.

The chain couples TRBV28 to TRBJ1-2; TRBD1 is a possible D gene (6 bases). Germline lookup yields CDR1 MDHEN and CDR2 SYDVKM. This CDR3 comprises 12 residues. The V end lost 5 bases, the J end lost 7 bases, and 11 bases lay between the germline ends. CDR3 amino acids: CASSLTGSGYTF. In DNA form, the CDR3 reads TGTGCCAGCAGTCTAACAGGGTCTGGCTACACCTTC.

This chain connects TRBV19 to TRBJ1-2; D gene uncertain. The germline V gene has CDR1 LNHDA and CDR2 SQIVND (reference sequence). V was trimmed by 8 bases and J by 4 bases, leaving 11 bases between them. The CDR3 is 12 amino acids. For the CDR3, the DNA is TGTGCCAGTGCGGGCTTTGGCTATGGCTACACCTTC. Its translation is CASAGFGYGYTF.

V usage is TRBV19 and J usage is TRBJ1-2; D call uncertain. The CDR3 has 12 amino acids. V lost 5 bases and J lost 3, with 7 bases in between. Germline V gene sequence: CDR1 LNHDA, CDR2 SQIVND (reference sequence). The chain's CDR3 is CASSWSYYGYTF. Here the CDR3 DNA reads TGTGCCAGTAGTTGGAGTTACTATGGCTACACCTTC.

The rearrangement uses TRBV4-3 and TRBJ1-4; no reliable D call. Trimming shortened V by 4 bases and J by 0 bases, and 9 bases separated the two germline ends. The germline CDR1 and CDR2 sequences are LGHNA and YSLEER. The length of the CDR3 is 15 residues. As DNA, the CDR3 is TGCGCCAGCAGCCCACAAATTACAACTAATGAAAAACTGTTTTTT. Translation: CASSPQITTNEKLFF.

The chain joins TRBV21-1 to TRBJ2-7; the table gives TRBD2 as D, unverified against the DNA. TRBV21-1 is labeled a pseudogene. The CDR3 is made up of 16 amino acids. CDR3 loop: CASSKMTSGITYEQYF. CDR3 coding DNA: TGTGCCAGCAGCAAAATGACTAGCGGAATTACCTACGAGCAGTACTTC.

This chain uses TRBV18 with TRBJ2-1, with D maybe TRBD2 (6 bases). V lost 5 bases to trimming and J lost 3 bases, with 11 bases between them. Germline V gene sequence: CDR1 KGHSH, CDR2 LQKENI. This CDR3 has 14 amino acids. CDR3 amino acids: CASSSLDYYNEQFF. CDR3 coding DNA: TGTGCCAGCTCATCATTGGACTACTACAATGAGCAGTTCTTC.

The chain links TRBV27 to TRBJ2-7, with D possibly matching TRBD2 (5 bases). The CDR3 totals 15 residues. Per germline, CDR1 MNHEY and CDR2 SMNVEV (reference sequence). The V end was cut by 1 base, the J end by 6 bases, with 16 bases between. The CDR3 coding sequence is TGTGCCAGCAGTTTATTCTCGGGGATTGCGGGCGAGCAGTACTTC. Translation gives CASSLFSGIAGEQYF.

The chain is built from TRBV2 and TRBJ1-1; D unclear. This CDR3 is 13 amino acids long. Germline assignment: CDR1 SNHLY and CDR2 FYNNEI. V was clipped by 7 bases and J by 0 bases, with 9 bases between them. CDR3: CASTLDMNTEAFF. The CDR3 DNA follows: TGTGCCAGCACCCTCGACATGAACACTGAAGCTTTCTTT.

V usage is TRBV28 and J usage is TRBJ2-7; 12 bases map to TRBD2. CDR1 is MDHEN, CDR2 SYDVKM, per germline. The V segment lost 2 bases and the J segment 3 bases; nucleotides outside the gene matches: 5. CDR3 length: 16 residues. The CDR3 here is CASSLPSGRAGYEQYF. CDR3 nucleotides: TGTGCCAGCAGTTTACCTAGCGGGAGGGCTGGCTACGAGCAGTACTTC.

The gene calls are TRBV12-3 or TRBV12-4 and TRBJ1-1, with D hard to call. The CDR3 contains 12 residues. V was pared by 7 bases and J by 3 bases, with 9 bases between. DNA of the CDR3: TGTGCCAGCACCTGGAGATACACTGAAGCTTTCTTT. This codes for CASTWRYTEAFF.

This clone came up a few times. The chain couples TRBV7-2 to TRBJ2-7; perhaps TRBD1 as D (6 bases). The CDR3 covers 14 residues. Germline loops: CDR1 SGHTA, CDR2 FQGNSA. V was trimmed by 5 bases and J by 2 bases, leaving 13 bases between them. The CDR3 DNA reads TGTGCCAGCAGCCCCGGGCAGGGGCCCTACGAGCAGTACTTC. This gives the protein CASSPGQGPYEQYF.

This clone was counted a few times. The chain carries TRBV24-1 and TRBJ2-3; D possibly corresponds to TRBD2 (6 bases). CDR1 and CDR2 from the germline V gene are KGHDR and SFDVKD. Trimming shortened V by 0 bases and J by 2 bases, and 17 bases separated the two germline ends. There are 18 residues in the CDR3. Written as DNA, the CDR3 is TGTGCCACCAGTGATTTGCAACGGGAGACGACCGACACAGATACGCAGTATTTT. Translated: CATSDLQRETTDTDTQYF.